Listed here is a single T cell receptor (beta chain). What it binds is not known. The repertoire was sequenced with immunoSEQ multiplex PCR; TCRdb's copy has only in-frame clones and lacks some. Among 110,000 to 150,000 clones listed, roughly nine tenths were seen once. These data belong to a study of cytomegalovirus exposure and HLA in healthy donors. At the level of the study: The roughly 120 validation repertoires and the roughly 680 first-cohort repertoires shared a platform, a later analysis reported.

Looked up from germline, CDR1 is LNHNV and CDR2 is YYDKDF (reference sequence). Germline trimming cut 1 base from V and 1 base from J; bases unmatched to any gene: 3. This CDR3 region has 15 residues. General study points: In the 120 or so validation repertoires, under 95% of cluster scores exceeded 0, per a later analysis. The classifier was said to identify cytomegalovirus status with high specificity and sensitivity.

This clonotype originated in a woman aged 18-29 years in good health and CMV-seropositive. The chain employs TRBV15 and TRBJ1-1, with 7 bases matching TRBD1. Input material: PBMCs. The CDR3 here is CATSRGQGANTEAFF. The CDR3 DNA reads TGTGCCACCAGCAGAGGACAGGGTGCGAACACTGAAGCTTTCTTT.